This TCR beta chain came from a study of blood T cell repertoires in COVID-19. Study-wide context: COVID-19 samples, acute and convalescent, were from the United States, Italy and Spain. PBMCs, B-cell-depleted T cells, or T cells were the source of the cDNA or gDNA that made up the material.

V dropped 1 base and J dropped 2 bases, with 8 bases sitting between them. Germline CDR1 SQVTM, CDR2 ANQGSEA. This CDR3 has 13 amino acids. Methods used by the authors: Amplification of reference gene primers provided the estimated nucleated cell counts. Here immunoSEQ multiplex PCR was the method, and the copy in TCRdb shows in-frame clones only, minus some. The V and J calls and the clone size are those of that table, but D and trimming were determined from the DNA. The sample lists about 200,000 clones, around 79% occurring once. This clone was seen a single time. Seattle's enrolled individuals joined amid active infection and were then monitored longitudinally.

The chain joins TRBV29-1 to TRBJ1-2; D might be TRBD1 (6 bases). The TCR was taken from a middle-aged woman with COVID-19, enrolled during active disease. Input material: peripheral blood. The DNA of the CDR3 is TGCAGCGTTGAAGCAGGGGAAAACTATGGCTACACCTTC. Its protein product is CSVEAGENYGYTF. The variable domain in full, completed from reference TRBV29-1 and TRBJ1-2, reads SAVISQKPSRDICQRGTSLTIQCQVDSQVTMMFWYRQQPGQSLTLIATANQGSEATYESGFVIDKFPISRPNLTFSTLTVSNMSPEDSSIYLCSVEAGENYGYTFGSGTRLTVV.